The sequence of this T cell receptor beta chain was determined in a study of OX40 agonist ivuxolimab in advanced cancers. Study at large: The patients received ivuxolimab by intravenous route every 2 weeks at 0.01 to 10 mg/kg. Overall study findings and caveats: Also showing low normalized T-cell clonal expansion were some of the nonresponders. Expanded peripheral T cell antigen specificity was not determined.

Produced via immunoSEQ multiplex PCR; TCRdb's table is partial and in-frame only. Of fewer than 70,000 clones listed, approximately 84% are singletons. Notes on this clone: Its antigen is undetermined.

The CDR3 sequence is 18 residues long. CDR1 is MNHNS, CDR2 SASEGT, per germline. V dropped 1 base and J dropped 0; count of bases not matched to a gene: 9. Source: CD4+ or CD8+ T cells sorted from blood, taken in a trial of the OX40 agonist ivuxolimab. The rearrangement uses TRBV6-1 and TRBJ2-7; the match to TRBD2 covers 10 bases. The clonotype comes from an adult with an advanced solid tumor such as melanoma, head and neck, liver or kidney cancer. For the CDR3, the DNA is TGTGCCAGCAGTGAAGGGCTAGCGGGGGCACGACGCTCCTACGAGCAGTACTTC. Encoded protein: CASSEGLAGARRSYEQYF.